Listed here are 5 T cell receptor beta chains from one sample, sequenced in a study of T-cell memory formation after mild COVID-19. Using its own MiXCR run on the 5' RACE reads, TCRdb lists one record per CDR3 protein. The sample includes some 290,000 distinct CDR3 sequences, 15% to 20% of them seen just once. Sequenced input: PBMCs or a T cell subset sorted from them (not recorded which). These TCRs come from a young man who had mild COVID-19 (a few samples of this study predate the infection). Cell type and time point are not known.

This chain connects TRBV6-2 or TRBV6-3 to TRBJ1-1, with TRBD1 matching 7 bases. The germline gives CDR1 MNHEY, CDR2 SVGEGT. The CDR3 consists of 13 residues. The J segment lost 5 bases and the V segment lost 7 bases, leaving 7 bases of the junction unmatched. The DNA of the CDR3 is TGTGCCAGCACCCTCACGGGACAGACTGAAGCTTTCTTT. Translation: CASTLTGQTEAFF.

This clonotype was seen only a few times. J is TRBJ2-3 and V is TRBV3-1; either TRBD1 or TRBD2 may supply D (5 bases each). V was shortened by 0 bases and J by 4 bases, with 14 bases between the two germline ends. This CDR3 is built from 16 residues. CDR1 LGHDT and CDR2 YNNKEL come from the germline V gene (reference sequence). CDR3 coding DNA: TGTGCCAGCAGCCAAGAGGGCGACGGGACCGCAGATACGCAGTATTTT. Amino acids: CASSQEGDGTADTQYF.

This clonotype was detected ten times or more. J is TRBJ2-7 and V is TRBV10-2, with 12 nucleotides matching TRBD1. This CDR3 spans 15 amino acids. Trimming at V came to 6 bases and at J to 7 bases, leaving 10 bases not matched to a gene. Per germline, CDR1 WSHSY and CDR2 SAAADI. CDR3 residues: CASSAPGQGAREQYF. The DNA of the CDR3 is TGCGCCAGCAGCGCACCGGGACAGGGGGCGCGGGAGCAGTACTTC.

The rearrangement links TRBV24-1 to TRBJ1-2; 10 positions match TRBD1. The CDR3 is made up of 17 amino acids. J was trimmed by 0 bases and V by 5 bases; bases with no gene match: 8. Per the germline V gene, CDR1 is KGHDR and CDR2 is SFDVKD. CDR3 nucleotide sequence: TGTGCCACCAGTGCGTTGGGACAGGGGACTGCTAACTATGGCTACACCTTC. Amino acid sequence: CATSALGQGTANYGYTF.

This clonotype was counted many times. The chain carries TRBV6-2 or TRBV6-3 and TRBJ1-1; D uncertain. V was pared by 7 bases and J by 1 base, with 10 bases between. From germline, CDR1 is MNHEY and CDR2 SVGEGT. This CDR3 region has 13 residues. The CDR3 loop reads CASTNGRNTEAFF. The DNA for the CDR3 is TGTGCCAGCACCAACGGGAGGAACACTGAAGCTTTCTTT.